Reported below is one TCR beta chain. Its antigen is still unknown. The record originates from a study of CD8 T cells in ankylosing spondylitis. Construction of TCR beta libraries was performed using quantitative 5'-RACE with molecular barcodes. TCRdb reanalysed the 5' RACE reads using MiXCR and keeps one entry per CDR3 protein. The profile shows roughly 150,000 distinct CDR3 sequences, under 35% of them singletons. The CDR3 length is 15 residues. After removal of 4 bases from V and 1 base from J, the junction contained 7 bases not matched to a gene. CDR1 and CDR2 (germline): SEHNR, FQNEAQ (reference sequence). The study, taken as a whole, reports: It was reported that disease-linked clones were significantly enriched in matched ankylosing spondylitis synovial fluid.

The chain joins TRBV7-9 to TRBJ2-7; 7 positions match TRBD1. This sequence was found in a male donor with ankylosing spondylitis. Specimen: synovial fluid, either unsorted or a sorted T cell fraction (not recorded which). In DNA, the CDR3 is TGTGCCAGCAGCTCCGCCGGGACAGCGTCCTACGAGCAGTACTTC. This gives the protein CASSSAGTASYEQYF. The complete variable domain, with remaining parts taken from reference TRBV7-9 and TRBJ2-7, reads DTGVSQNPRHKITKRGQNVTFRCDPISEHNRLYWYRQTLGQGPEFLTYFQNEAQLEKSRLLSDRFSAERPKGSFSTLEIQRTEQGDSAMYLCASSSAGTASYEQYFGPGTRLTVT.